Below are 29 T cell receptor beta chains sequenced from a single sample in a study of OX40 agonist ivuxolimab in advanced cancers. Here immunoSEQ multiplex PCR was the method, and the copy in TCRdb shows in-frame clones only, minus some. The sample has fewer than 50,000 clones; approximately 91% are singletons. The sequencing used CD4+ or CD8+ T cells sorted from blood, collected in a trial of the OX40 agonist ivuxolimab. The receptor source for this set is an adult with an advanced solid tumor such as melanoma, head and neck, liver or kidney cancer.

The rearrangement joins TRBV29-1 to TRBJ1-2; weak D call: TRBD1 (5 bases). The V end lost 3 bases, the J end lost 4 bases, and 9 bases lay between the germline ends. Germline CDR1 reads SQVTM; CDR2 reads ANQGSEA. The CDR3 has 12 amino acids. The CDR3 DNA follows: TGCAGCGTTGATAATAGGGGCTATGGCTACACCTTC. It encodes CSVDNRGYGYTF.

The rearrangement links TRBV6-5 to TRBJ1-1; the D is unclear. In germline, CDR1 is MNHEY, CDR2 SVGAGI. The CDR3 extends over 13 amino acids. V was clipped by 2 bases and J by 5 bases, with 9 bases between them. CDR3 DNA: TGTGCCAGCAGTTACGCAGGCGGGACTGAAGCTTTCTTT. Protein product: CASSYAGGTEAFF.

This clone has more than one count but fewer than ten. Other DNA sequences in the sample encode the same CDR3. The CDR3 loop is CASSGQGGDSPLHF. The CDR3 DNA reads TGTGCCAGTAGTGGACAGGGGGGCGATTCACCCCTCCACTTT. This sequence joins TRBV19 and TRBJ1-6; 10 bases agree with TRBD1. The CDR3 has 14 residues. CDR1 and CDR2 (germline): LNHDA, SQIVND (reference sequence). V trimming: 5 bases; J trimming: 8 bases; junction bases outside the gene matches: 3. Looking up the rest from reference TRBV19 and TRBJ1-6 gives the full variable domain: DGGITQSPKYLFRKEGQNVTLSCEQNLNHDAMYWYRQDPGQGLRLIYYSQIVNDFQKGDIAEGYSVSREKKESFPLTVTSAQKNPTAFYLCASSGQGGDSPLHFGNGTRLTVT.

The chain recombines TRBV7-2 with TRBJ2-1; D is unclear. Trimming shortened V by 4 bases and J by 15 bases, and 19 bases separated the two germline ends. There are 13 residues in the CDR3. Germline V gene data show CDR1 as SGHTA and CDR2 as FQGNSA. The CDR3 nucleotides read TGTGCCAGCAGCTGGCAACAGAGCGAGAGTGCGTTCTTC. The encoded protein is CASSWQQSESAFF.

This chain connects TRBV14 to TRBJ2-2; D is unresolved. Germline-derived CDR1 and CDR2 are SGHDN and FVKESK. Trimming cost V 0 bases and J 0 bases, with 11 bases left between them. CDR3 length: 17 amino acids. CDR3: CASSQDRNPTNTGELFF. The CDR3, as DNA: TGTGCCAGCAGCCAAGATCGGAACCCTACGAACACCGGGGAGCTGTTTTTT.

The chain uses TRBV7-2 and TRBJ2-7, with D perhaps assigned TRBD1 or TRBD2 (5 bases each). CDR1 and CDR2 from the germline V gene are SGHTA and FQGNSA. Trimming removed 5 bases at V and 4 bases at J, with 15 bases between. The CDR3 loop spans 14 amino acids. CDR3 in amino acids: CASSPRGGVYEQYF. The CDR3 nucleotides are TGTGCCAGCAGCCCCCGTGGGGGAGTTTACGAGCAGTACTTC.

J is TRBJ1-1 and V is TRBV7-9; D may be TRBD1 (5 bases). The length of the CDR3 is 16 residues. Trimming took 1 base from V and 1 from J, leaving 13 bases between them. Germline lookup yields CDR1 SEHNR and CDR2 FQNEAQ (reference sequence). CDR3 coding DNA: TGTGCCAGCAGCTTAGAATGGCCAGGGAGGAACACTGAAGCTTTCTTT. Translated, it gives CASSLEWPGRNTEAFF.

The rearrangement uses TRBV13 and TRBJ2-7, with D perhaps given as TRBD1 or TRBD2 (6 bases each). The CDR3 length is 14 residues. Germline V gene sequence: CDR1 PRHDT, CDR2 FYEKMQ (reference sequence). Between the trimmed V and J ends, which lost 1 base and 5 bases, there was a span of 12 bases. The CDR3 sequence: CASSLAQGGNEQYF. In nucleotides, the CDR3 is TGTGCCAGCAGCTTAGCACAGGGAGGCAACGAGCAGTACTTC.

This chain links TRBV9 with TRBJ1-1; D gene ambiguous. The germline CDR1 and CDR2 sequences are SGDLS and YYNGEE. Trimming took 5 bases from V and 0 from J, leaving 8 bases between them. There are 13 residues in the CDR3. In DNA form, the CDR3 reads TGTGCCAGCAGTTCCGGTATGAACACTGAAGCTTTCTTT. The encoded protein is CASSSGMNTEAFF.

The genes are TRBV2 and TRBJ2-2; perhaps TRBD2 as D (6 bases). The germline V gene has CDR1 SNHLY and CDR2 FYNNEI. This CDR3 has 16 amino acids. Trimming stripped 8 bases from V and 0 bases from J, with 16 bases between. DNA of the CDR3: TGTGCCAGCTGGGACTTGAGGAGGTCGAACACCGGGGAGCTGTTTTTT. Translation: CASWDLRRSNTGELFF. The full variable domain, rest sourced from reference TRBV2 and TRBJ2-2, is EPEVTQTPSHQVTQMGQEVILRCVPISNHLYFYWYRQILGQKVEFLVSFYNNEISEKSEIFDDQFSVERPDGSNFTLKIRSTKLEDSAMYFCASWDLRRSNTGELFFGEGSRLTVL.

The chain is built from TRBV4-2 and TRBJ2-3; the D gene is possibly TRBD2 (5 bases). The V gene's germline CDR1 is LGHNA and CDR2 YNFKEQ. The CDR3 has 16 residues. V lost 0 bases to trimming and J lost 3 bases, with 13 bases between them. CDR3 nucleotides: TGTGCCAGCAGCCAAGAATCCGGGAAAGGGACAGATACGCAGTATTTT. Protein: CASSQESGKGTDTQYF.

The gene calls are TRBV9 and TRBJ2-7; maybe TRBD2 (6 bases). Trimming took 3 bases from V and 3 from J, leaving 13 bases between them. CDR1 is SGDLS, CDR2 YYNGEE, per germline. The length of the CDR3 is 14 residues. The CDR3, as DNA: TGTGCCAGCAGCGCTTGGGGGGATGGCTACGAGCAGTACTTC. Translation: CASSAWGDGYEQYF.

The chain carries TRBV27 and TRBJ1-5; a possible D gene is TRBD1 (5 bases). The germline V gene has CDR1 MNHEY and CDR2 SMNVEV (reference sequence). The germline V and J ends were trimmed by 3 bases and 7 bases, with 13 bases remaining between them. The CDR3 spans 14 residues. The CDR3 reads CASSFSGARQPQHF. As DNA, the CDR3 is TGTGCCAGCAGTTTTTCTGGGGCCAGGCAGCCCCAGCATTTT.

The V gene is TRBV4-2, the J gene TRBJ2-3, with TRBD2 as a possible D gene (5 bases). Trimming shortened V by 3 bases and J by 6 bases, and 7 bases separated the two germline ends. Germline V gene lookup returns CDR1 LGHNA and CDR2 YNFKEQ. The length of the CDR3 is 12 residues. The CDR3: CASSHPGDTQYF. In DNA form, the CDR3 reads TGTGCCAGCAGCCACCCGGGGGATACGCAGTATTTT.

This clone was detected once. The chain links TRBV19 to TRBJ2-2, with D maybe TRBD2 (5 bases). In germline, CDR1 is LNHDA, CDR2 SQIVND (reference sequence). The CDR3 loop spans 11 amino acids. Trimming cost V 5 bases and J 7 bases, with 5 bases left between them. The CDR3 bases are TGTGCCAGTAGTGCGGGCGGGGAGCTGTTTTTT. Amino acid sequence: CASSAGGELFF.

The DNA of the CDR3 is TGTGCCAGCTCACCGGGAGTGAACACTGAAGCTTTCTTT. Translation gives CASSPGVNTEAFF. J is TRBJ1-1 and V is TRBV18; D is unresolved. Trimming removed 3 bases at V and 0 bases at J, with 5 bases between. The CDR3 has 13 amino acids. The V gene's germline CDR1 is KGHSH and CDR2 LQKENI.

This clone was recorded once. V usage is TRBV19 and J usage is TRBJ1-4; a weak D match, TRBD1 (6 bases). This CDR3 has 16 residues. Germline CDR1 is LNHDA and CDR2 is SQIVND (reference sequence). Trimming took off 7 bases at V and 8 bases at J, with 23 bases between the two ends. This CDR3 reads CASMRTDSTGGEKLFF. CDR3 coding DNA: TGTGCCAGTATGAGGACGGACAGCACGGGTGGAGAAAAACTGTTTTTT.

The rearrangement uses TRBV7-6 and TRBJ2-1, with D perhaps given as TRBD1 or TRBD2 (5 bases each). The CDR3 has 16 amino acids. The V gene lost 6 bases and the J gene lost 4 bases, with 19 bases spanning the gap. The V gene's germline CDR1 is SGHVS and CDR2 FNYEAQ. The CDR3 DNA reads TGTGCCAGCAGTGTGGGTGCCCCGGGGCCGTACAATGAGCAGTTCTTC. It yields the protein CASSVGAPGPYNEQFF.

Points on this clone: This sample also contains other DNA sequences that code for the same CDR3. The gene calls are TRBV15 and TRBJ2-7; 10 bases map to TRBD2. V lost 0 bases to trimming and J lost 3 bases; unmatched junction nucleotides: 2. This CDR3 spans 15 amino acids. Germline CDR1 reads LNHNV; CDR2 reads YYDKDF (reference sequence). CDR3 loop: CATSRDSGGLYEQYF. The CDR3 DNA is TGTGCCACCAGCAGAGATAGCGGGGGGCTCTACGAGCAGTACTTC. The full variable domain, completed using reference TRBV15 and TRBJ2-7, is DAMVIQNPRYQVTQFGKPVTLSCSQTLNHNVMYWYQQKSSQAPKLLFHYYDKDFNNEADTPDNFQSRRPNTSFCFLDIRSPGLGDTAMYLCATSRDSGGLYEQYFGPGTRLTVT.

The V gene is TRBV7-8, the J gene TRBJ2-3, with D uncertain. The V end lost 1 base, the J end lost 6 bases, and 11 bases lay between the germline ends. Per germline, CDR1 SGHVS and CDR2 FQNEAQ. This CDR3 region has 14 residues. CDR3 DNA sequence: TGTGCCAGCAGCTTAGGAAGTCCCTTGGATACGCAGTATTTT. It translates to CASSLGSPLDTQYF.

The chain combines TRBV19 with TRBJ1-5, with 7 nucleotides matching TRBD1. The CDR3 is made up of 17 amino acids. Per germline, CDR1 LNHDA and CDR2 SQIVND (reference sequence). Unmatched junction bases numbered 13, after V lost 5 bases and J lost 3 bases. The CDR3 here is CASSHRKGTAFNQPQHF. Here the CDR3 DNA reads TGTGCCAGTAGTCATAGGAAGGGGACAGCCTTCAATCAGCCCCAGCATTTT.

This chain connects TRBV18 to TRBJ2-5; possible D gene TRBD2, 6 bases. Looked up from germline, CDR1 is KGHSH and CDR2 is LQKENI. The ends were cut back, 3 bases at V and 2 bases at J, with 13 bases in the middle. This CDR3 is 15 amino acids long. The CDR3 DNA reads TGTGCCAGCTCACCGGGTAGCGGTGGACAAGAGACCCAGTACTTC. Amino acids: CASSPGSGGQETQYF.

This clone was counted between two and nine times. The rearrangement joins TRBV6-4 to TRBJ1-6; D possibly corresponds to TRBD1 (5 bases). The V end was cut by 0 bases, the J end by 6 bases, with 6 bases between. CDR1 MRHNA and CDR2 SNTAGT come from the germline V gene. The CDR3 covers 14 residues. The CDR3 sequence is CASSDSGGNSPLHF. The CDR3 coding sequence is TGTGCCAGCAGTGACTCGGGGGGTAATTCACCCCTCCACTTT.

The chain has TRBV19 and TRBJ2-5, with TRBD1 identical over 9 bases. The germline gives CDR1 LNHDA, CDR2 SQIVND (reference sequence). CDR3 length: 14 residues. After removal of 6 bases from V and 5 bases from J, the junction contained 7 bases not matched to a gene. This CDR3 reads CASSSGQGFETQYF. CDR3 bases: TGTGCCAGTAGCTCGGGACAGGGTTTTGAGACCCAGTACTTC.

The chain couples TRBV7-8 to TRBJ1-1; 7 bases agree with TRBD1. The CDR3 totals 16 residues. In germline, CDR1 is SGHVS, CDR2 FQNEAQ. Trimming cost V 2 bases and J 4 bases; bases outside gene matches: 10. The CDR3 DNA follows: TGTGCCAGCAGCTTAAATCTAGACAGGGTAGGCACTGAAGCTTTCTTT. Residues: CASSLNLDRVGTEAFF.

The V gene is TRBV11-2, the J gene TRBJ1-5; a possible D gene is TRBD1 (5 bases). Trimming took 5 bases from V and 1 from J, leaving 6 bases between them. Germline-derived CDR1 and CDR2 are SGHAT and FQNNGV. This CDR3 has 13 residues. This CDR3 reads CASSRDSNQPQHF. Written as DNA, the CDR3 is TGTGCCAGCAGCCGGGACAGCAATCAGCCCCAGCATTTT.

The V call is TRBV5-1, the J call TRBJ1-5; D perhaps matches TRBD1 (5 bases). The CDR3 extends over 15 amino acids. V was trimmed by 10 bases and J by 3 bases, leaving 20 bases between them. Germline CDR1 SGHRS, CDR2 YFSETQ. As DNA, the CDR3 is TGCGCCTCCAAGGAGGGGATTCGGGACAATCAGCCCCAGCATTTT. Amino acid sequence: CASKEGIRDNQPQHF.

The J gene is TRBJ2-1, the V gene TRBV14; 8 nucleotides align to TRBD2. V dropped 0 bases and J dropped 7; count of bases not matched to a gene: 5. Per germline, CDR1 SGHDN and CDR2 FVKESK. The CDR3 length is 15 residues. CDR3 nucleotides: TGTGCCAGCAGCCAAGACAGCGGGAGCGCAAATGAGCAGTTCTTC. This codes for CASSQDSGSANEQFF.

This chain connects TRBV4-1 to TRBJ2-1; 9 bases match TRBD2. V was pared by 0 bases and J by 4 bases, with 7 bases of the junction left unmatched. Germline V lookup: CDR1 MGHRA, CDR2 YSYEKL. CDR3 length equals 17 residues. The CDR3: CASSQDWASGVYNEQFF. CDR3 nucleotide sequence: TGCGCCAGCAGCCAAGATTGGGCTAGCGGGGTTTACAATGAGCAGTTCTTC.